This TCR beta chain was recorded in a study of T cell responses to AZD1222 COVID-19 vaccine. This clone is a singleton in its sample. Its antigen is unknown. Overall study results and limits: The number of AZD1222 recipients seropositive at baseline was only five to seven.

Using immunoSEQ multiplex PCR, the repertoire was profiled, and TCRdb retains in-frame clones only, with some absent. The sample carries some 120,000 clones, approximately 92% recorded once. Between the trimmed V and J ends, which lost 6 bases and 4 bases, there was a span of 16 bases. CDR3 length equals 15 residues. From germline, CDR1 is LNHDA and CDR2 SQIVND (reference sequence). The chain is built from TRBV19 and TRBJ2-1, with D perhaps TRBD1 (5 bases). The receptor comes from an adult in good health. This specimen was peripheral blood, taken on day 0 of AZD1222 vaccination. CDR3 nucleotides: TGTGCCAGTAGCGAGGAAGCTAGGGGTTACAATGAGCAGTTCTTC. The encoded protein is CASSEEARGYNEQFF.